This T cell receptor beta chain is from a study of cytomegalovirus exposure and HLA in healthy donors. Findings and caveats of the study: The classifier reportedly diagnosed cytomegalovirus status with high specificity and sensitivity.

About this clone itself: Its antigen remains unidentified.

PCR was performed using 60 Vbeta and 13 Jbeta primers. Method: immunoSEQ multiplex PCR; TCRdb's copy keeps in-frame clones and lacks some. The data show about 140,000 clones, 70% to 75% seen once. The receptor's source is a woman in her thirties in good health and CMV-seronegative. Material for sequencing was PBMCs.

CDR3 DNA sequence: TGCGCCAGCGGCCCAACCATCCGGAACACTGAAGCTTTCTTT. Translated: CASGPTIRNTEAFF. The genes are TRBV10-1 and TRBJ1-1; D not resolved. V was cut by 8 bases and J by 1 base, with 14 bases left in between. Germline CDR1 WNHNN, CDR2 SYGVQD (reference sequence). The CDR3 totals 14 residues.